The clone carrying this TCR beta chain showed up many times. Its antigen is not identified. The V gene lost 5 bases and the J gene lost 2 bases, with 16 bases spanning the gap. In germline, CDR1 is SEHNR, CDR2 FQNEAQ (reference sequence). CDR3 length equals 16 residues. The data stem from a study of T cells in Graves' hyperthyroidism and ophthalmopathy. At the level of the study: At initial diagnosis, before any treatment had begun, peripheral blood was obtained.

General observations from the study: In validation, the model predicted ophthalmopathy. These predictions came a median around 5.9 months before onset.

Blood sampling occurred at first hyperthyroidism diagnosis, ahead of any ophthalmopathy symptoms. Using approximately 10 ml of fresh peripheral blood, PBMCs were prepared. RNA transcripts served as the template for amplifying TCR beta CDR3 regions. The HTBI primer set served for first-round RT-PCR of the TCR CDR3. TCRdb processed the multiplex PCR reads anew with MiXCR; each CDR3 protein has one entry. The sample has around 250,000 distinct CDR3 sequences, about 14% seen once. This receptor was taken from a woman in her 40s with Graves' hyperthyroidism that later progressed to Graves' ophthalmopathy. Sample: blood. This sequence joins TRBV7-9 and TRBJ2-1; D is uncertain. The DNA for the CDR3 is TGTGCCAGCAGCCAAACATTGGGCAGTACCTACAATGAGCAGTTCTTC. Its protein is CASSQTLGSTYNEQFF.